This T cell receptor (beta chain) was identified in a study of blood T cell repertoires in COVID-19. Study context: Spain, Italy and the United States supplied samples that represented acute and convalescent COVID-19. T cells, B-cell-depleted T cells, or PBMCs provided the cDNA or gDNA that served as material.

Trimming at V came to 3 bases and at J to 7 bases, leaving 2 bases not matched to a gene. The CDR3 is 13 residues long. The germline CDR1 and CDR2 sequences are SGHTA and FQGTGA. Method: immunoSEQ multiplex PCR; TCRdb's copy keeps in-frame clones and lacks some. The sample lists about 270,000 clones, approximately 86% occurring once. All enrollees were about 18 to 89 years old and from 20 to 30 US areas. Donors of Cohort 3 who recovered were those that had two negative PCRs, clearance, or symptom resolution. This TCR was sampled from a woman younger than 35 who had recovered from COVID-19. The chain couples TRBV7-3 to TRBJ2-2; the match to TRBD2 covers 7 bases. Sequenced sample: PBMCs or T cells enriched from blood (not recorded which). The CDR3 loop is CASSLREGGELFF. The DNA of the CDR3 is TGTGCCAGCAGCTTGAGGGAGGGCGGGGAGCTGTTTTTT.